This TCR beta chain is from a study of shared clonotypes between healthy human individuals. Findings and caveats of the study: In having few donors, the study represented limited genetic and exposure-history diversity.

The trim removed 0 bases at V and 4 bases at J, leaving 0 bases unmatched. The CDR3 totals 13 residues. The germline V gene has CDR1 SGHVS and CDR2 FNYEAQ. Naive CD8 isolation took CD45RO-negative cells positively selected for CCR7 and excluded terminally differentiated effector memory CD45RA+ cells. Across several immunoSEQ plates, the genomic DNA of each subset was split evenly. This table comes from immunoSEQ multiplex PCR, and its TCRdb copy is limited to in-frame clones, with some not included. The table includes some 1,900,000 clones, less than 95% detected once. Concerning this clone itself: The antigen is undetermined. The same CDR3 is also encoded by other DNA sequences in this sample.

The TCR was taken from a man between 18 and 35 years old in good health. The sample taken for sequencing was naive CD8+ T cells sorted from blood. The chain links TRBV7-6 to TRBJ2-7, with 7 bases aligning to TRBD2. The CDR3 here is CASSLAGGYEQYF. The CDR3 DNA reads TGTGCCAGCAGCTTAGCCGGGGGGTACGAGCAGTACTTC.